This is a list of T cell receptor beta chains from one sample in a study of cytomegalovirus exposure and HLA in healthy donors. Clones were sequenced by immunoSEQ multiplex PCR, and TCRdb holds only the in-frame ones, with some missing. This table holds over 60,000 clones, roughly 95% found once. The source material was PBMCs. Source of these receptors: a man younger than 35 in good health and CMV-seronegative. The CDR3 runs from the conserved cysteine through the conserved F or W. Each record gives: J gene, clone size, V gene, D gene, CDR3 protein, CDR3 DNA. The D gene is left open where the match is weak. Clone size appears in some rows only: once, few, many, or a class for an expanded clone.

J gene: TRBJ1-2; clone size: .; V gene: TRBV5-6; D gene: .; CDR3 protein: CASSPNRELSYGYTF; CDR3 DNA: TGTGCCAGCAGCCCAAACAGGGAGTTGAGCTATGGCTACACCTTC
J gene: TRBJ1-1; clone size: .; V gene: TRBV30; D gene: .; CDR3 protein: CAWSGPLAIGTEAFF; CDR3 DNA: TGTGCCTGGAGTGGCCCCCTAGCAATAGGCACTGAAGCTTTCTTT
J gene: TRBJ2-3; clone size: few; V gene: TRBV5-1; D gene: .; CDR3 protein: CASSKGGTASTDTQYF; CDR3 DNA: TGCGCCAGCAGTAAAGGCGGGACCGCTAGCACAGATACGCAGTATTTT
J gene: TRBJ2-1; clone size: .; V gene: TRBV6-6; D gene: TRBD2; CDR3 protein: CAIGPGGEQFF; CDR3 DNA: TGTGCCATCGGACCGGGAGGTGAGCAGTTCTTC
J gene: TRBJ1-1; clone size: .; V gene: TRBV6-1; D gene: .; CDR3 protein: CASGWGQNTEAFF; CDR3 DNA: TGTGCCAGCGGATGGGGACAGAACACTGAAGCTTTCTTT
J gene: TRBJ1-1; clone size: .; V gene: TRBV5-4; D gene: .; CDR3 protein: CASSQPGSMNTEAFF; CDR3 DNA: TGTGCCAGCAGCCAACCTGGGAGCATGAACACTGAAGCTTTCTTT
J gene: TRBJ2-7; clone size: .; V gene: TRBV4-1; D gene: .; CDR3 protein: CASSQVGGYEQYF; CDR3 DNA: TGCGCCAGCAGCCAAGTTGGAGGGTACGAGCAGTACTTC
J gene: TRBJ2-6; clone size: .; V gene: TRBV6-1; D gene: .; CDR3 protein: CASRTGDSGANVLTF; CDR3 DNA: TGTGCCAGCAGGACCGGGGATTCTGGGGCCAACGTCCTGACTTTC
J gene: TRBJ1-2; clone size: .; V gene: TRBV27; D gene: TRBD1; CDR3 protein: CASSSPGQGYGYTF; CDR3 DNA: TGTGCCAGCAGTTCTCCGGGACAGGGTTATGGCTACACCTTC
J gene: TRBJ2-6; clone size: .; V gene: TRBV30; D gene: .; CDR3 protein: CAWSPGSSGANVLTF; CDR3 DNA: TGTGCCTGGAGTCCAGGATCCTCTGGGGCCAACGTCCTGACTTTC
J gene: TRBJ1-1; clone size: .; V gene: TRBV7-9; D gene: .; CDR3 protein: CASSSYVGGGNTEAFF; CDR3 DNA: TGTGCCAGCAGCTCTTATGTTGGGGGAGGGAACACTGAAGCTTTCTTT
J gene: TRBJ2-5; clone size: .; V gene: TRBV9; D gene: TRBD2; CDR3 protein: CASSPRTSGRTKYQETQYF; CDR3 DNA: TGTGCCAGCAGCCCCCGGACTAGCGGGAGGACAAAGTACCAAGAGACCCAGTACTTC
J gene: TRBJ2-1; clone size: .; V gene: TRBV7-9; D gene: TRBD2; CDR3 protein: CASSFLTSENEQFF; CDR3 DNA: TGTGCCAGCAGCTTTTTGACTAGCGAGAATGAGCAGTTCTTC
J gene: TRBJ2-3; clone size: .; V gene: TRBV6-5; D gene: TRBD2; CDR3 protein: CASRSGTSFPDTQYF; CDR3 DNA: TGTGCCAGCAGGTCGGGGACTAGCTTCCCAGATACGCAGTATTTT
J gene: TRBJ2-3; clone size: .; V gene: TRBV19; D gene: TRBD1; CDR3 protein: CASSPTGGSSTDTQYF; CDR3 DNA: TGTGCCAGTAGTCCGACAGGGGGAAGTAGCACAGATACGCAGTATTTT
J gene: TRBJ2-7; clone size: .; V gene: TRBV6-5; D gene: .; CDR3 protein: CASSYSGDKVREQYF; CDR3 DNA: TGTGCCAGCAGTTACTCAGGGGATAAAGTGCGCGAGCAGTACTTC
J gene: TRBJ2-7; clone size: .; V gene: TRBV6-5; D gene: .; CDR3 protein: CASSARDREQYF; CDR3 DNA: TGTGCCAGCAGTGCCCGAGACAGGGAGCAGTACTTC
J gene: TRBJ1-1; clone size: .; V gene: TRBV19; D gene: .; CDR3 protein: CASSMGGPEAFF; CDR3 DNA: TGTGCCAGTAGTATGGGGGGTCCTGAAGCTTTCTTT
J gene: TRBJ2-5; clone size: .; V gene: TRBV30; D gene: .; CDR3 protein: CAWSVSGSQETQYF; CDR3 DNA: TGTGCCTGGAGTGTAAGCGGGTCGCAAGAGACCCAGTACTTC
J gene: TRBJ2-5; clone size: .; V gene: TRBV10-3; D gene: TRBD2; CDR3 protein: CAISGTLAGAQETQYF; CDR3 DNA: TGTGCCATCAGTGGAACCCTAGCGGGAGCCCAAGAGACCCAGTACTTC
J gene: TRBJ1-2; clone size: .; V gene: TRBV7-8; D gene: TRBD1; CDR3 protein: CASSSTGRGYTF; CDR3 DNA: TGTGCCAGCAGCTCGACAGGGAGGGGCTACACCTTC
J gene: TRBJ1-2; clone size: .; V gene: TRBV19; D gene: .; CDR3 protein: CASSTGNGYTF; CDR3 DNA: TGTGCCAGTAGTACAGGGAATGGCTACACCTTC
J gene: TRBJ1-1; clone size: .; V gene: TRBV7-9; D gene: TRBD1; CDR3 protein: CASQVGTDTEAFF; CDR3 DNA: TGTGCCAGCCAGGTCGGGACAGACACTGAAGCTTTCTTT
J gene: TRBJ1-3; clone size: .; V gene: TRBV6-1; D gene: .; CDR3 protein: CASSEAGAPEDTIYF; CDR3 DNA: TGTGCCAGCAGTGAAGCGGGGGCCCCGGAGGACACCATATATTTT
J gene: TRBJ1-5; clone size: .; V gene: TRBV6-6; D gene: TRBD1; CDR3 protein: CASSYLGQGSQPQHF; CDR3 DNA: TGTGCCAGCAGTTACTTGGGACAGGGGAGTCAGCCCCAGCATTTT
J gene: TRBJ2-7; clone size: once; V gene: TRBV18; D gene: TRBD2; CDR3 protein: CASSEDWGGYEQYF; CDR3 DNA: TGTGCCAGCTCGGAGGATTGGGGGGGCTACGAGCAGTACTTC
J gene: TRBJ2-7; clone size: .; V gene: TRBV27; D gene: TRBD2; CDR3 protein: CASSLGTSGNNEQYF; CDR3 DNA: TGTGCCAGCAGCCTCGGGACTAGCGGGAACAACGAGCAGTACTTC
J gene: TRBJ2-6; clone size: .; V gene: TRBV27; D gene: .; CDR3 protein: CASSLLALDIRLLSSGANVLTF; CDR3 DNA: TGTGCCAGCAGTTTATTGGCCCTGGACATCCGACTTCTAAGCTCTGGGGCCAACGTCCTGACTTTC
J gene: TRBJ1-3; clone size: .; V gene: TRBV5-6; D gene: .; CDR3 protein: CASSLGQLSGNTIYF; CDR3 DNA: TGTGCCAGCAGCTTGGGACAGCTCTCTGGAAACACCATATATTTT
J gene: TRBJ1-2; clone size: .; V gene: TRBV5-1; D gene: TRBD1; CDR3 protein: CASSEQGGYGYTF; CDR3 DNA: TGCGCCAGCAGCGAACAGGGGGGCTATGGCTACACCTTC
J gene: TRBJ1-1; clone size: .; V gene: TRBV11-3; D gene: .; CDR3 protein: CASSLTANTEAFF; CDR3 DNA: TGTGCCAGCAGCTTAACAGCGAACACTGAAGCTTTCTTT
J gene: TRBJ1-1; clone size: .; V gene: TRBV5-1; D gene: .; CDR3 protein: CASSLENTVTEAFF; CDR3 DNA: TGCGCCAGCAGCTTGGAAAACACCGTCACTGAAGCTTTCTTT
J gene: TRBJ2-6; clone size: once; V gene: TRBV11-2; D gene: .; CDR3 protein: CASREGGANVLTF; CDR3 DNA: TGTGCCAGCAGGGAGGGAGGGGCCAACGTCCTGACTTTC
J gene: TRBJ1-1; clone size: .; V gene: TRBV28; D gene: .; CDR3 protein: CASRRTNTEAFF; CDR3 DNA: TGTGCCAGCAGGAGGACAAACACTGAAGCTTTCTTT
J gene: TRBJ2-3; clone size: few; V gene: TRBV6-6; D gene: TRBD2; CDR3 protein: CASSSTSARDTQYF; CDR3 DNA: TGTGCCAGCAGCTCGACTAGCGCGCGAGATACGCAGTATTTT